This entry is about one T cell receptor beta chain. Its antigen is not yet known. It has no much larger one-base neighbor in the sample; base qualities were not kept. TCRbeta CDR3 regions were amplified from genomic DNA by means of the immunoSEQ Assay, a bias-controlled multiplex PCR. Per the original workflow: Within the assay, amplification of reference gene primers was used to estimate how many nucleated cells each sample contained. Sequence reads were collapsed and filtered to measure the absolute abundance of every unique TCRbeta CDR3 rearrangement. For each sample, productive Simpson clonality was calculated as the square root of Simpson's diversity index over productive rearrangements. TCRdb stores this immuneACCESS table with in-frame sequences only. Part of the clones is absent; in the studies checked, under half of the shortfall reflects unresolved V genes, and no reason is known for the rest. V, J and clone size reflect that table, while D and trimming were determined from the DNA. The sample records thousands of clones, 86% of which are singletons. In total, the top ten clones hold 15% to 20% of the sample.

This sample is part of a study of blood T cell repertoires in COVID-19 (dated by TCRdb to the early 2020s). Broadly, across the study: The collaborator samples originated in the United States, Italy and Spain and spanned the acute and convalescent phases of COVID-19. The prospective study material was composed of cDNA or gDNA derived from T cells, B-cell-depleted T cells, or PBMCs. Subjects who had been exposed to COVID-19, were actively infected with it, or had recovered from it provided the deeply sampled blood TCRbeta repertoires that made up the dataset. A freely available public database, intended as a resource for researchers studying the immune response to SARS-CoV-2, is where the repertoires were released. The samples were drawn from the first 160 participants of the ongoing ImmuneRACE study and from 1,254 subjects provided by 6 global collaborators. The sample metadata nearly always contained a de-identified subject ID, COVID-19 status, age in years and sex. Where HLA class I and class II types were available, the types were taken from metadata supplied by the sample provider, not from assay-based typing.

The collaborating institutions used their own protocols to collect whole blood in K2EDTA tubes. For TCRbeta analysis, collaborator samples were shipped as frozen whole blood, as isolated PBMCs, or as DNA extracted from either sample type. From the cysteine up to the phenylalanine, the CDR3 has a length of 17 residues. Only the CDR3 DNA is retained, 51 bases long and in frame from the first base. CDR1 and CDR2 were assigned from the germline V gene as KGHSH and LQKENI. The junction shows trimming of 1 base on V and 2 bases on J, plus 15 bases between the germline ends. Overall study results and their limits: How much clinical and demographic metadata was included differed by source and by participant, and the metadata was provided uncurated.

The source material was peripheral blood. This clonotype originated in a human donor in a cohort sampled during active COVID-19. Recombination joined TRBV18 with TRBJ1-5; the D gene cannot be named for sure. The CDR3 reads CASSPQEGSWGNQPQHF. The sequence in DNA is TGTGCCAGCTCACCACAAGAGGGCTCGTGGGGCAATCAGCCCCAGCATTTT.